This T cell receptor beta chain is drawn from a study of blood T cell repertoires in COVID-19. Cohorts were determined from participant-reported clinical history. This clone was seen more than once but under ten times. TCRdb's copy holds only in-frame clones and misses some; the assay was immunoSEQ multiplex PCR. Counted here are roughly 180,000 clones, around 86% occurring once; the ten biggest clones make up roughly 8.7%. Germline V CDR1 and CDR2: LNHDA, SQIVND (reference sequence). The ends were cut back, 4 bases at V and 5 bases at J, with 9 bases in the middle. This CDR3 contains 14 residues. The clonotype originates from a woman aged 30 to 39 who had recovered from COVID-19. Sequencing used PBMCs or T cells enriched from blood (not recorded which). The chain links TRBV19 to TRBJ1-6; perhaps TRBD1 as D (5 bases). Here the CDR3 reads CASSTSGNNSPLHF. For the CDR3, the DNA is TGTGCCAGTAGTACGTCAGGGAATAATTCACCCCTCCACTTT. The full variable domain, its missing parts supplied by reference TRBV19 and TRBJ1-6, is DGGITQSPKYLFRKEGQNVTLSCEQNLNHDAMYWYRQDPGQGLRLIYYSQIVNDFQKGDIAEGYSVSREKKESFPLTVTSAQKNPTAFYLCASSTSGNNSPLHFGNGTRLTVT.